Listed below are T cell receptor beta chains from one sample, sequenced in a study of cytomegalovirus exposure and HLA in healthy donors. Sequenced by immunoSEQ multiplex PCR; TCRdb stores in-frame clones only, minus some. The sample shows roughly 100,000 clones, roughly 76% of them seen only once. Sequenced input: PBMCs. Every receptor here comes from a man aged 25 to 45 in good health and CMV-seropositive. The CDR3 runs from the conserved cysteine through the conserved F or W. Each record gives: V gene, clone size, J gene, D gene, CDR3 protein, CDR3 DNA. A D gene is named only where the DNA matches it firmly. Only some rows state a clone size, as once, few, many or a class for expanded clones.

V gene: TRBV4-2
clone size: NA
J gene: TRBJ2-3
D gene: TRBD2
CDR3 protein: CASSRNKGGGRPHSPTDTQYF
CDR3 DNA: TGTGCCAGCAGCCGCAACAAGGGCGGGGGGCGCCCACATTCCCCCACAGATACGCAGTATTTT

V gene: TRBV4-3
clone size: NA
J gene: TRBJ2-1
D gene: TRBD1
CDR3 protein: CASSQQDRAGNEQFF
CDR3 DNA: TGCGCCAGCAGCCAGCAGGACAGGGCCGGGAATGAGCAGTTCTTC

V gene: TRBV6-6
clone size: once
J gene: TRBJ2-7
D gene: TRBD1
CDR3 protein: CASSGQGRSYEQYF
CDR3 DNA: TGTGCCAGCAGTGGACAGGGCAGGTCCTACGAGCAGTACTTC

V gene: TRBV30
clone size: NA
J gene: TRBJ2-3
D gene: NA
CDR3 protein: CAWSAGISTDTQYF
CDR3 DNA: TGTGCCTGGAGTGCCGGGATTAGCACAGATACGCAGTATTTT

V gene: TRBV7-6
clone size: NA
J gene: TRBJ1-2
D gene: NA
CDR3 protein: CASSSTGNRGYTF
CDR3 DNA: TGTGCCAGCAGCTCGACAGGAAATCGGGGCTACACCTTC

V gene: TRBV7-2
clone size: once
J gene: TRBJ1-4
D gene: NA
CDR3 protein: CASSPEGGLGEKLFF
CDR3 DNA: TGTGCCAGCAGCCCCGAGGGGGGGCTCGGTGAAAAACTGTTTTTT

V gene: TRBV5-4
clone size: once
J gene: TRBJ1-1
D gene: NA
CDR3 protein: CASSLRQGRTEAFF
CDR3 DNA: TGTGCCAGCAGCTTGCGTCAGGGAAGGACTGAAGCTTTCTTT

V gene: TRBV5-1
clone size: NA
J gene: TRBJ2-1
D gene: TRBD2
CDR3 protein: CASSGTSGGELDEQFF
CDR3 DNA: TGCGCCAGCAGCGGGACTAGCGGGGGGGAACTCGATGAGCAGTTCTTC

V gene: TRBV7-9
clone size: NA
J gene: TRBJ2-7
D gene: NA
CDR3 protein: CASSQRHTSYEQYF
CDR3 DNA: TGTGCCAGCAGCCAGAGGCACACCTCCTACGAGCAGTACTTC

V gene: TRBV28
clone size: NA
J gene: TRBJ1-1
D gene: TRBD1
CDR3 protein: CASSTGAGITEAFF
CDR3 DNA: TGTGCCAGCAGTACAGGGGCCGGGATCACTGAAGCTTTCTTT

V gene: TRBV5-4
clone size: NA
J gene: TRBJ2-7
D gene: TRBD1
CDR3 protein: CASSFGGQGTYEQYF
CDR3 DNA: TGTGCCAGCAGCTTCGGGGGACAGGGAACCTACGAGCAGTACTTC

V gene: TRBV4-1
clone size: NA
J gene: TRBJ2-6
D gene: NA
CDR3 protein: CASSQDALRGGPGANVLTF
CDR3 DNA: TGCGCCAGCAGCCAAGATGCACTCAGGGGCGGTCCTGGGGCCAACGTCCTGACTTTC

V gene: TRBV2
clone size: NA
J gene: TRBJ2-3
D gene: TRBD2
CDR3 protein: CASSEGRGGADTQYF
CDR3 DNA: TGTGCCAGCAGTGAGGGGCGGGGGGGTGCAGATACGCAGTATTTT

V gene: TRBV5-1
clone size: NA
J gene: TRBJ1-5
D gene: NA
CDR3 protein: CASSPGGSNQPQHF
CDR3 DNA: TGCGCCAGCAGCCCGGGTGGTAGCAATCAGCCCCAGCATTTT

V gene: TRBV18
clone size: NA
J gene: TRBJ2-7
D gene: NA
CDR3 protein: CASSPPSSYEQYF
CDR3 DNA: TGTGCCAGCTCACCACCGAGTTCCTACGAGCAGTACTTC

V gene: TRBV5-1
clone size: NA
J gene: TRBJ1-3
D gene: NA
CDR3 protein: CASSFRPSTGDTIYF
CDR3 DNA: TGCGCCAGCAGTTTTCGGCCATCAACTGGAGACACCATATATTTT

V gene: TRBV4-1
clone size: NA
J gene: TRBJ2-7
D gene: TRBD1
CDR3 protein: CASSQDGGIGQGYEQYF
CDR3 DNA: TGCGCCAGCAGCCAAGATGGGGGTATAGGACAGGGATACGAGCAGTACTTC

V gene: TRBV5-4
clone size: NA
J gene: TRBJ1-5
D gene: TRBD1
CDR3 protein: CASSFGGQDNQPQHF
CDR3 DNA: TGTGCCAGCAGCTTCGGTGGACAGGACAATCAGCCCCAGCATTTT

V gene: TRBV6-4
clone size: few
J gene: TRBJ2-3
D gene: TRBD2
CDR3 protein: CASSALAGSTDTQYF
CDR3 DNA: TGTGCCAGCAGTGCCTTAGCGGGCAGCACAGATACGCAGTATTTT

V gene: TRBV7-9
clone size: NA
J gene: TRBJ2-1
D gene: TRBD1
CDR3 protein: CASSYAGTGVVEQFF
CDR3 DNA: TGTGCCAGCAGTTACGCCGGGACAGGGGTCGTTGAGCAGTTCTTC

V gene: TRBV2
clone size: NA
J gene: TRBJ2-7
D gene: NA
CDR3 protein: CASSDEAGEQYF
CDR3 DNA: TGTGCCAGCAGTGACGAAGCGGGTGAGCAGTACTTC

V gene: TRBV9
clone size: few
J gene: TRBJ2-3
D gene: NA
CDR3 protein: CASSVGLGGTDTQYF
CDR3 DNA: TGTGCCAGCAGCGTAGGGTTAGGGGGCACAGATACGCAGTATTTT

V gene: TRBV2
clone size: NA
J gene: TRBJ1-1
D gene: NA
CDR3 protein: CASSDGWEYTEAFF
CDR3 DNA: TGTGCCAGCAGTGATGGGTGGGAGTACACTGAAGCTTTCTTT

V gene: TRBV5-1
clone size: NA
J gene: TRBJ2-2
D gene: TRBD1
CDR3 protein: CASRLYRGTTNTGELFF
CDR3 DNA: TGCGCCAGCAGGCTCTACAGGGGGACCACGAACACCGGGGAGCTGTTTTTT

V gene: TRBV10-1
clone size: NA
J gene: TRBJ2-7
D gene: TRBD2
CDR3 protein: CASSETGGPREQYF
CDR3 DNA: TGCGCCAGCAGTGAAACGGGGGGGCCGAGGGAGCAGTACTTC

V gene: TRBV6-1
clone size: NA
J gene: TRBJ2-1
D gene: NA
CDR3 protein: CASSPQIRGRSEQFF
CDR3 DNA: TGTGCCAGCAGTCCACAGATCAGGGGGAGGAGTGAGCAGTTCTTC

V gene: TRBV5-1
clone size: NA
J gene: TRBJ2-1
D gene: TRBD1
CDR3 protein: CASSLQGGPYNEQFF
CDR3 DNA: TGCGCCAGCAGCTTACAGGGGGGTCCCTACAATGAGCAGTTCTTC

V gene: TRBV4-2
clone size: NA
J gene: TRBJ2-1
D gene: TRBD2
CDR3 protein: CASSQDGLAGDLSYNEQFF
CDR3 DNA: TGTGCCAGCAGCCAAGACGGACTAGCGGGGGATCTCTCCTACAATGAGCAGTTCTTC

V gene: TRBV15
clone size: NA
J gene: TRBJ2-7
D gene: TRBD2
CDR3 protein: CATGTSGTYEQYF
CDR3 DNA: TGTGCCACCGGGACTAGCGGGACCTACGAGCAGTACTTC

V gene: TRBV5-8
clone size: NA
J gene: TRBJ1-1
D gene: NA
CDR3 protein: CASSLWGLGAFF
CDR3 DNA: TGTGCCAGCAGCTTGTGGGGACTGGGAGCTTTCTTT

V gene: TRBV4-1
clone size: NA
J gene: TRBJ1-2
D gene: NA
CDR3 protein: CASSQGTGMNYGYTF
CDR3 DNA: TGCGCCAGCAGCCAAGGTACAGGAATGAACTATGGCTACACCTTC

V gene: TRBV6-5
clone size: NA
J gene: TRBJ1-1
D gene: NA
CDR3 protein: CASSYSAGTEAFF
CDR3 DNA: TGTGCCAGCAGTTACTCGGCCGGGACAGAAGCTTTCTTT

V gene: TRBV21-1
clone size: NA
J gene: TRBJ2-5
D gene: NA
CDR3 protein: CASSKGPGVAGGTQYF
CDR3 DNA: NA